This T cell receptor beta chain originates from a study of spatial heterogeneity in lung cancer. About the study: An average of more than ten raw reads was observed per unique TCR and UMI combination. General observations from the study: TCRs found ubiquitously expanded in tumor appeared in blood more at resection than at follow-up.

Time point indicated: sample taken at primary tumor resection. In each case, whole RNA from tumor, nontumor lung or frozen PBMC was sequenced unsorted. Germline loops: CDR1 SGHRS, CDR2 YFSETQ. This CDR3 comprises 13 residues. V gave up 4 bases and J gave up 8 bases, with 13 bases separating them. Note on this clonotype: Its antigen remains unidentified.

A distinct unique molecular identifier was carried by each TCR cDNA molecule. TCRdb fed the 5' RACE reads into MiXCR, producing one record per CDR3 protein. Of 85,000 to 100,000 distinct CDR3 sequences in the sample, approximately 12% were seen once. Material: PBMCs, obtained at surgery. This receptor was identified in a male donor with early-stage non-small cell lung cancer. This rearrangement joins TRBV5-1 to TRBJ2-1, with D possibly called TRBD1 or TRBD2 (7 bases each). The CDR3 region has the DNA TGCGCCAGCAGCCCAGGGGGAGGGGATGAGCAGTTCTTC. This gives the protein CASSPGGGDEQFF.